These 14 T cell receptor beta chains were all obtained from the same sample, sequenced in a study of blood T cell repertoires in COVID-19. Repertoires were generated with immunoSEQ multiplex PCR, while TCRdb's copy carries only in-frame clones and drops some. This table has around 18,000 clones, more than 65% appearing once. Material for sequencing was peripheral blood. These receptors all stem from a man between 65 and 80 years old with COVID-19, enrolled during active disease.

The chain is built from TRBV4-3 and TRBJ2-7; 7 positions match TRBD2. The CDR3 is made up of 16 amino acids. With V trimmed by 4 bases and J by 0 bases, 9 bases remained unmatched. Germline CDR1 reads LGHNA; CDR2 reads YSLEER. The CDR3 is CASSPGGGSSSYEQYF. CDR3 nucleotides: TGCGCCAGCAGCCCCGGCGGGGGAAGTAGCTCCTACGAGCAGTACTTC.

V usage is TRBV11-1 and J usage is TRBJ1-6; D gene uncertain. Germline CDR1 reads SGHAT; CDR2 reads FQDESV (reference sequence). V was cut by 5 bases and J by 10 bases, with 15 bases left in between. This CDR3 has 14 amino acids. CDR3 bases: TGTGCCAGCAGCCTTGAAGGGAGTGTGTCACCCCTCCACTTT. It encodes CASSLEGSVSPLHF.

This CDR3 is CASSQGQLGAFF. The CDR3 DNA follows: TGTGCCAGCAGCCAAGGACAGTTGGGAGCTTTCTTT. The genes are TRBV3-1 (or the pseudogene TRBV3-2) and TRBJ1-1; D possibly corresponds to TRBD1 (5 bases). V lost 1 base and J lost 10, with 10 bases in between. The CDR3 loop spans 12 amino acids. The germline V gene has CDR1 LGHDT and CDR2 YNNKEL (reference sequence).

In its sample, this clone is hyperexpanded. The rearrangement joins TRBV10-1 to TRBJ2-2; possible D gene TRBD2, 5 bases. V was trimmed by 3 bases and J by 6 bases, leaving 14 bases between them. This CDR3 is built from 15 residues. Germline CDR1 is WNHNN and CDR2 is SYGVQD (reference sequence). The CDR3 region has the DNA TGCGCCAGCAGTGACGTGAGGGAGTCACCCGGGGAGCTGTTTTTT. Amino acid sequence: CASSDVRESPGELFF.

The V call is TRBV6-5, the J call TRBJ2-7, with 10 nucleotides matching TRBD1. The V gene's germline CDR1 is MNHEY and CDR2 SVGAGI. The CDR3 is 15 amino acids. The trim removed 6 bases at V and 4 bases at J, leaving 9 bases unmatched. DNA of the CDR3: TGTGCCAGCAGCCCCACCGGGACAGGGGCGTACGAGCAGTACTTC. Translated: CASSPTGTGAYEQYF.

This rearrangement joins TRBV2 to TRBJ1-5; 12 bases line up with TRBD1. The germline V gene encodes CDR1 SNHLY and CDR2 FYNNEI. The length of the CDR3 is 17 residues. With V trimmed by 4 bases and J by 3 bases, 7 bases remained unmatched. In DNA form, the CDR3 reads TGTGCCAGCAGTGGGGGACAGGGGGCGCTTAACAATCAGCCCCAGCATTTT. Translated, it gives CASSGGQGALNNQPQHF.

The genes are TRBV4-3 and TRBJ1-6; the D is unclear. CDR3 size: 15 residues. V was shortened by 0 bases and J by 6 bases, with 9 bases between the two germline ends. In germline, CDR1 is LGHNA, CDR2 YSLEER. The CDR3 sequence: CASSQDGESNSPLHF. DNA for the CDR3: TGCGCCAGCAGCCAAGATGGGGAGTCTAATTCACCCCTCCACTTT.

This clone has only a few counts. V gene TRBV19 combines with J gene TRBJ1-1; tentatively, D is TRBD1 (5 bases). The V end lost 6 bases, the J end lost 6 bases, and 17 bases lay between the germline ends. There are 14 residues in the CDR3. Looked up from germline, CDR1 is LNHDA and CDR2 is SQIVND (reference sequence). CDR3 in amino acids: CASRLPGLFAEAFF. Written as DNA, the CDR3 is TGTGCCAGTAGATTACCGGGACTTTTCGCTGAAGCTTTCTTT.

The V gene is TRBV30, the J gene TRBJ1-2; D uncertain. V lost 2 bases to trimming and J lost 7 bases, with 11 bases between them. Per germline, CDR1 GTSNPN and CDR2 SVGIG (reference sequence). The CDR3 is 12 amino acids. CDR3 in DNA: TGTGCCTGGAGTTTACGGGTAGCTGGCTACACCTTC. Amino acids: CAWSLRVAGYTF. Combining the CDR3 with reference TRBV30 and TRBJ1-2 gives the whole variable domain SQTIHQWPATLVQPVGSPLSLECTVEGTSNPNLYWYRQAAGRGLQLLFYSVGIGQISSEVPQNLSASRPQDRQFILSSKKLLLSDSGFYLCAWSLRVAGYTFGSGTRLTVV.

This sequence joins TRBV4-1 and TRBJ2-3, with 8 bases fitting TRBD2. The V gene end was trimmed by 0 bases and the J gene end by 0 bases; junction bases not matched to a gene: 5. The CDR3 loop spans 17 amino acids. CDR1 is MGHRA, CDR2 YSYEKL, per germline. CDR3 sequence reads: CASSQDFTSGSTDTQYF. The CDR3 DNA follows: TGCGCCAGCAGCCAAGATTTCACTAGCGGCAGCACAGATACGCAGTATTTT.

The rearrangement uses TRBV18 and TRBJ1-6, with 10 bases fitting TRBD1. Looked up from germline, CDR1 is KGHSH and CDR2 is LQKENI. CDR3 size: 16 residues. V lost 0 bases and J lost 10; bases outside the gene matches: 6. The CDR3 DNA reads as TGTGCCAGCTCACCACCGACGGACAGGGGGAACTCACCCCTCCACTTT. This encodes CASSPPTDRGNSPLHF. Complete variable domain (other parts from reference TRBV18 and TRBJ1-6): NAGVMQNPRHLVRRRGQEARLRCSPMKGHSHVYWYRQLPEEGLKFMVYLQKENIIDESGMPKERFSAEFPKEGPSILRIQQVVRGDSAAYFCASSPPTDRGNSPLHFGNGTRLTVT.

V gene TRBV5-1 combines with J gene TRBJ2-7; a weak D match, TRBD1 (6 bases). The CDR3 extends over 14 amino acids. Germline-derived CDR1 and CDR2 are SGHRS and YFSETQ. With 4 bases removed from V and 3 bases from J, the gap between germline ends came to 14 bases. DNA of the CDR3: TGCGCCAGCAGCCAGCAAGGACAGAACTACGAGCAGTACTTC. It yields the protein CASSQQGQNYEQYF.

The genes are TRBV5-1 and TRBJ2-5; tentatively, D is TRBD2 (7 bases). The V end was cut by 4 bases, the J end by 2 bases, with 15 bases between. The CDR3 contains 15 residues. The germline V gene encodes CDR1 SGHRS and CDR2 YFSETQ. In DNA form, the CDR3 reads TGCGCCAGCAGCCAGGCCGGGGGGCTACAAGAGACCCAGTACTTC. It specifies CASSQAGGLQETQYF.

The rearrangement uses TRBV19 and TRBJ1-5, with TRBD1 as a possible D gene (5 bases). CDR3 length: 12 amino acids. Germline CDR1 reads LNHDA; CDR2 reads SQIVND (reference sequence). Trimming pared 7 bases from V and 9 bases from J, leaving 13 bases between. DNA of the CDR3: TGTGCCAGTAAGGCAGCCCAGGGGCCCCAGCATTTT. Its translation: CASKAAQGPQHF.